These T cell receptor beta chains were read from a single sample in a study of blood T cell repertoires in COVID-19. The protocol was immunoSEQ multiplex PCR, while the TCRdb copy is restricted to in-frame clones and leaves out a portion. The sample has around 170,000 clones, more than 75% seen once. Input material: PBMCs or T cells enriched from blood (not recorded which). The receptors come from a man in his fifties or sixties who had been exposed to COVID-19. CDR3s include the opening cysteine and the closing phenylalanine or tryptophan. The D gene is left open where the match is weak. Clone sizes are given selectively: once, few, many, or a class where the clone is expanded.

d_call,v_call,clone_size,j_call,cdr3_length,cdr3_aa,cdr3_nt
TRBD1,TRBV3-1/TRBV3-2,-,TRBJ1-1,13,CASSQAGGPQAFF,TGTGCCAGCAGCCAAGCAGGGGGCCCACAAGCTTTCTTT
-,TRBV7-2,once,TRBJ1-2,14,CASSLAQINYGYTF,TGTGCCAGCAGCTTAGCGCAGATTAACTATGGCTACACCTTC
-,TRBV6-5,once,TRBJ2-1,12,CASSYVGDEQFF,TGTGCCAGCAGTTACGTGGGCGATGAGCAGTTCTTC
TRBD1,TRBV19,-,TRBJ2-6,15,CAGAQGGAGANVLTF,TGTGCCGGGGCCCAAGGGGGCGCTGGGGCCAACGTCCTGACTTTC
-,TRBV9,-,TRBJ2-7,14,CASSVTRESYEQYF,TGTGCCAGCAGCGTTACGCGGGAATCCTACGAGCAATACTTC
-,TRBV20-1,-,TRBJ2-7,14,CSASPGTTLGEQYF,TGCAGTGCTAGTCCCGGGACAACCCTGGGGGAGCAGTACTTC
TRBD1,TRBV6-5,-,TRBJ1-2,12,CASSSDRDGYTF,TGTGCCAGCAGTTCGGACAGGGATGGCTACACCTTC
-,TRBV28,-,TRBJ1-2,13,CATLEGQPYGYTF,TGTGCCACCTTGGAAGGACAGCCTTATGGCTACACCTTC
TRBD2,TRBV4-1,-,TRBJ2-7,16,CASSRLLAERSYEQYF,TGCGCCAGCAGCCGCCTACTAGCGGAGCGCTCCTACGAGCAGTACTTC
TRBD1,TRBV25-1,-,TRBJ2-7,11,CASSRQGSQYF,TGTGCCAGCAGTCGACAGGGCTCGCAGTACTTC
TRBD1,TRBV30,-,TRBJ2-1,13,CAWSGTGSHEQFF,TGTGCCTGGTCCGGGACAGGGTCGCATGAGCAGTTCTTC
TRBD1,TRBV5-4,-,TRBJ1-2,14,CASNRQGPDYGYTF,TGTGCCAGCAATAGACAGGGACCGGACTATGGCTACACCTTC
-,TRBV5-5,-,TRBJ1-2,12,CASSLDPYGYTF,TGTGCCAGCAGCTTGGATCCTTATGGCTACACCTTC
-,TRBV2,few,TRBJ1-5,15,CASGAGAASNQPQHF,TGTGCCAGCGGGGCGGGGGCGGCAAGCAATCAGCCCCAGCATTTT
-,TRBV11-1,-,TRBJ2-1,14,CASSSGFRANEQFF,TGTGCCAGCAGTTCGGGGTTTCGGGCCAATGAGCAGTTCTTC
TRBD2,TRBV11-2,-,TRBJ2-7,15,CASSFQPRGAYEQYF,TGTGCCAGCAGCTTTCAGCCCCGGGGGGCCTACGAGCAGTACTTC
TRBD2,TRBV5-1,-,TRBJ2-1,15,CASSSGTSGYNEQFF,TGCGCCAGCAGCTCCGGGACTAGCGGATACAATGAGCAGTTCTTC
-,TRBV7-9,-,TRBJ1-4,13,CASSLEGPEKLFF,TGTGCCAGCAGCTTAGAGGGGCCTGAAAAACTGTTTTTT
-,TRBV3-1/TRBV3-2,-,TRBJ1-1,14,CASSRGLANTEAFF,TGTGCCAGCAGCCGCGGTCTAGCGAACACTGAAGCTTTCTTT
-,TRBV6-6,once,TRBJ1-1,14,CASSPTPSRTEAFF,TGTGCCAGCAGCCCGACACCCAGCAGGACTGAAGCTTTCTTT
-,TRBV6-1,-,TRBJ2-5,14,CASSERGKLETQYF,TGTGCCAGCAGTGAGCGCGGGAAACTGGAGACCCAGTACTTC
TRBD1,TRBV29-1,-,TRBJ2-7,13,CSVGGTGFGEQYF,TGCAGCGTTGGAGGGACAGGGTTCGGCGAGCAGTACTTC
TRBD1,TRBV5-1,-,TRBJ1-4,16,CASSSTGGSTNEKLFF,TGCGCCAGCAGCTCGACAGGGGGGTCCACTAATGAAAAACTGTTTTTT
-,TRBV7-3,-,TRBJ2-1,15,CASSAVASSYNEQFF,TGTGCCAGCAGCGCCGTCGCTAGCTCCTACAATGAGCAGTTCTTC
TRBD2,TRBV9,-,TRBJ2-7,16,CASSVGSGSLPYEQYF,TGTGCCAGCAGCGTGGGGAGCGGGAGCCTCCCCTACGAGCAGTACTTC
-,TRBV6-5,-,TRBJ1-5,13,CASSPRSGQPQHF,TGTGCCAGCAGTCCCCGGTCGGGGCAGCCCCAGCATTTT
TRBD2,TRBV7-9,-,TRBJ2-2,13,CASSGTSTGELFF,TGTGCCAGCAGTGGGACTAGCACCGGGGAGCTGTTTTTT
-,TRBV5-6,-,TRBJ2-3,15,CASSFVPGSTDTQYF,TGTGCCAGCAGCTTCGTCCCAGGCAGCACAGATACGCAGTATTTT
TRBD1,TRBV28,-,TRBJ1-1,14,CASSLSGGYTEAFF,TGTGCCAGCAGTTTATCAGGGGGTTACACTGAAGCTTTCTTT
TRBD2,TRBV4-3,few,TRBJ2-7,14,CASSQAGGRDEQYF,TGCGCCAGCAGCCAAGCGGGGGGGCGTGACGAGCAGTACTTC
-,TRBV28,once,TRBJ2-7,11,CASSLENEQYF,TGTGCCAGCAGCTTGGAGAACGAGCAGTACTTC
TRBD1,TRBV7-2,many,TRBJ1-5,14,CASSLAIQGQPQHF,TGTGCCAGCAGCTTAGCGATACAGGGGCAGCCCCAGCATTTT
-,TRBV28,-,TRBJ1-6,14,CASSFPYSNSPLHF,TGTGCCAGCAGTTTTCCCTACTCTAATTCACCCCTCCACTTT
TRBD2,TRBV6-2/TRBV6-3,-,TRBJ2-7,17,CASSYWSSGRAGSEQYF,TGTGCCAGCAGTTACTGGTCTAGCGGGAGGGCTGGATCCGAGCAGTACTTC
-,TRBV4-3,-,TRBJ2-7,16,CASSHAPPFPDTEQYF,TGCGCCAGCAGCCACGCGCCGCCGTTCCCTGACACGGAGCAGTACTTC
-,TRBV18,-,TRBJ1-4,15,CASSPRQAKGEKLFF,TGTGCCAGCTCACCCAGACAGGCCAAGGGGGAAAAACTGTTTTTT
TRBD1,TRBV7-9,-,TRBJ1-1,14,CASSFPGDSTEAFF,TGTGCCAGCAGCTTCCCGGGGGACAGCACTGAAGCTTTCTTT
-,TRBV6-2/TRBV6-3,-,TRBJ1-5,17,CASSYRRNDYSNQPQHF,TGTGCCAGCAGTTACCGTCGAAATGACTATAGCAATCAGCCCCAGCATTTT
-,TRBV27,-,TRBJ1-4,15,CASRGGVVTNEKLFF,TGTGCCAGCAGGGGGGGAGTAGTAACTAATGAAAAACTGTTTTTT
TRBD2,TRBV7-9,-,TRBJ2-6,19,CASSLMMTSGIAGANVLTF,TGTGCCAGCAGCTTAATGATGACTAGCGGGATCGCTGGGGCCAACGTCCTGACTTTC
-,TRBV21-1,-,TRBJ1-3,15,CASSNGEEAGNTIYF,TGTGCCAGCAGCAACGGGGAAGAGGCTGGAAACACCATATATTTT
-,TRBV19,-,TRBJ2-5,14,CASSQDPGRQTQYF,TGTGCCAGTAGTCAAGACCCAGGTCGACAGACCCAGTACTTC
TRBD1,TRBV27,-,TRBJ1-5,16,CASSPIGQGWNQPQHF,TGTGCCAGCAGCCCCATCGGACAGGGGTGGAATCAGCCCCAGCATTTT
TRBD1,TRBV29-1,-,TRBJ2-1,15,CSAGTGLGSYNEQFF,TGCAGCGCCGGGACAGGATTGGGCTCCTACAATGAGCAGTTCTTC
-,TRBV7-2,-,TRBJ2-1,16,CASSLAGSGLYNEQFF,TGTGCCAGCAGCTTAGCTGGCAGCGGGTTGTACAATGAGCAGTTCTTC
-,TRBV21-1,-,TRBJ2-4,17,CASPQSGQGARMDIQYF,TGTGCCAGCCCTCAAAGTGGACAGGGGGCGCGAATGGACATTCAGTACTTC
-,TRBV5-1,-,TRBJ2-2,13,CASSLVSTGELFF,TGCGCCAGCAGCTTGGTCTCCACCGGGGAGCTGTTTTTT
-,TRBV12-3/TRBV12-4,-,TRBJ1-1,13,CASSFRQGGEAFF,TGTGCCAGCAGTTTCCGTCAAGGGGGTGAGGCTTTCTTT
TRBD1,TRBV4-2,-,TRBJ1-4,14,CASSQEGQREKLFF,TGTGCCAGCAGCCAAGAGGGACAGAGAGAAAAACTGTTTTTT
TRBD2,TRBV7-9,-,TRBJ2-2,16,CASSPTGTSLMRELFF,TGTGCCAGCAGCCCCACAGGGACTAGCCTCATGCGGGAGCTGTTTTTT
TRBD1,TRBV28,-,TRBJ1-5,15,CASSFYSSGGQPQHF,TGTGCCAGCAGTTTCTATTCCTCAGGGGGTCAGCCCCAGCATTTT
-,TRBV11-3,-,TRBJ1-1,16,CASSLESPGLNTEAFF,TGTGCCAGCAGCTTAGAGTCCCCAGGCCTGAACACTGAAGCTTTCTTT